What follows are 31 T cell receptor beta chains derived from one specimen sequenced in a study of PD-1 blockade in classical Hodgkin lymphoma. The data were produced by immunoSEQ multiplex PCR, yet TCRdb's version contains in-frame clones alone and is incomplete. The table includes about 86,000 clones, approximately 89% detected once. There was relapse after autologous stem cell transplantation in every patient, and there was variation in brentuximab vedotin exposure. Sample: peripheral blood mononuclear cells (PBMCs), taken before the second cycle of nivolumab. These receptors came from a human donor with classical Hodgkin lymphoma.

The chain has TRBV10-2 and TRBJ2-7; TRBD1 matches at 7 bases. This CDR3 is 14 amino acids long. The V gene end was trimmed by 3 bases and the J gene end by 2 bases; junction bases not matched to a gene: 4. In germline, CDR1 is WSHSY, CDR2 SAAADI. CDR3 DNA: TGCGCCAGCAGTGAACAGGGGACCACCTACGAGCAGTACTTC. It is translated as CASSEQGTTYEQYF.

The V and J genes are TRBV4-1 and TRBJ2-1; D gene uncertain. CDR1 and CDR2 (germline): MGHRA, YSYEKL. The V gene lost 0 bases and the J gene lost 9 bases, with 12 bases spanning the gap. There are 14 residues in the CDR3. The CDR3 bases are TGCGCCAGCAGCCAAGAAGGAGATGGTTCTGAGCAGTTCTTC. This encodes CASSQEGDGSEQFF.

The chain combines TRBV7-8 with TRBJ1-1, with D hard to call. The V gene lost 2 bases and the J gene lost 0 bases, with 13 bases spanning the gap. Germline CDR1 is SGHVS and CDR2 is FQNEAQ. This CDR3 region has 16 residues. The CDR3 DNA follows: TGTGCCAGCAGCTTAAAGCCCCTCGGGATGAACACTGAAGCTTTCTTT. Protein product: CASSLKPLGMNTEAFF.

The chain recombines TRBV19 with TRBJ2-7, with 9 bases lining up with TRBD1. Losses at the gene ends were 5 bases for V and 6 bases for J; bases not matched to a gene: 14. The CDR3 sequence is 16 residues long. The germline V gene has CDR1 LNHDA and CDR2 SQIVND (reference sequence). CDR3 in amino acids: CASSQIGTGTGFEQYF. As DNA, the CDR3 is TGTGCCAGTAGTCAGATCGGGACAGGGACCGGTTTCGAGCAGTACTTC.

The chain uses TRBV28 and TRBJ1-1; no reliable D call. V dropped 7 bases and J dropped 4 bases, with 16 bases sitting between them. The germline V gene encodes CDR1 MDHEN and CDR2 SYDVKM. This CDR3 spans 14 amino acids. CDR3 protein: CASIGRVTGTEAFF. The CDR3 coding sequence is TGTGCCAGCATAGGGAGGGTAACGGGCACTGAAGCTTTCTTT.

The rearrangement joins TRBV5-1 to TRBJ1-6, with a weak D call TRBD1 (6 bases). This CDR3 contains 14 residues. Per germline, CDR1 SGHRS and CDR2 YFSETQ. V was pared by 0 bases and J by 6 bases, with 7 bases between. The CDR3 DNA reads as TGCGCCAGCAGCTTGGAAGGGGGTAATTCACCCCTCCACTTT. Residues: CASSLEGGNSPLHF.

The rearrangement joins TRBV27 to TRBJ2-1, with TRBD2 matching over 11 bases. V gave up 7 bases and J gave up 14 bases; unmatched junction bases: 13. This CDR3 is built from 14 residues. Germline lookup yields CDR1 MNHEY and CDR2 SMNVEV (reference sequence). The CDR3 coding sequence is TGTGCCAGCAATCAAATAGCGGGAGGGCCATTGGAGTTCTTC. Translated: CASNQIAGGPLEFF.

V is TRBV11-2 and J is TRBJ1-1; D is undetermined. CDR3 size: 13 residues. Germline CDR1 and CDR2: SGHAT and FQNNGV. Trimming pared 0 bases from V and 7 bases from J, leaving 9 bases between. Here the CDR3 DNA reads TGTGCCAGCAGCTTAGAGGGTTTTATTGAAGCTTTCTTT. Its translation: CASSLEGFIEAFF.

The chain couples TRBV5-4 to TRBJ2-7; 7 bases fit TRBD2. CDR1 is SGHNT, CDR2 YYREEE, per germline (reference sequence). V gave up 6 bases and J gave up 0 bases; unmatched junction bases: 9. This CDR3 region has 15 residues. This CDR3 is CASKKAGPSSYEQYF. CDR3 bases: TGTGCCAGCAAAAAAGCGGGACCGAGCTCCTACGAGCAGTACTTC.

This clone was recorded once. J is TRBJ1-5 and V is TRBV29-1, with 8 positions matching TRBD1. V trimming: 4 bases; J trimming: 2 bases; junction bases outside the gene matches: 16. The germline CDR1 and CDR2 sequences are SQVTM and ANQGSEA. The CDR3 has 18 residues. CDR3 sequence (DNA): TGCAGCGTTGTAGAAGGACAGGGAGAGGTCTTAGGCAATCAGCCCCAGCATTTT. Its protein product is CSVVEGQGEVLGNQPQHF.

The chain carries TRBV4-1 and TRBJ2-2, with 12 nucleotides matching TRBD2. The V gene's germline CDR1 is MGHRA and CDR2 YSYEKL. The trim removed 4 bases at V and 7 bases at J, leaving 10 bases unmatched. This CDR3 is 17 amino acids long. CDR3 sequence (DNA): TGCGCCAGCAGCCTGACTAGCGGGAGCGTGTGGGTCGGGGAGCTGTTTTTT. Protein product: CASSLTSGSVWVGELFF.

This chain connects TRBV30 to TRBJ1-5, with D unresolved. V was cut by 0 bases and J by 7 bases, with 10 bases left in between. The germline CDR1 and CDR2 sequences are GTSNPN and SVGIG (reference sequence). The CDR3 loop spans 13 amino acids. This chain's CDR3 is CAWSVNDKQPQHF. Here the CDR3 DNA reads TGTGCCTGGAGTGTGAATGATAAGCAGCCCCAGCATTTT. Based on the CDR3 plus reference TRBV30 and TRBJ1-5, the full variable domain is SQTIHQWPATLVQPVGSPLSLECTVEGTSNPNLYWYRQAAGRGLQLLFYSVGIGQISSEVPQNLSASRPQDRQFILSSKKLLLSDSGFYLCAWSVNDKQPQHFGDGTRLSIL.

J is TRBJ2-2 and V is TRBV10-2; D is uncertain. The V gene lost 4 bases and the J gene lost 4 bases, with 4 bases spanning the gap. Looked up from germline, CDR1 is WSHSY and CDR2 is SAAADI. The CDR3 has 12 residues. The CDR3 DNA sequence: TGCGCCAGCAGTGCTGCCACCGGGGAGCTGTTTTTT. Residues: CASSAATGELFF.

This clone was observed a single time. The chain combines TRBV11-2 with TRBJ2-2, with no clear D. V was clipped by 1 base and J by 4 bases, with 16 bases between them. Germline V gene data show CDR1 as SGHAT and CDR2 as FQNNGV. The CDR3 is 17 amino acids. The CDR3 sequence: CASSLVLPGRFTGELFF. CDR3 coding DNA: TGTGCCAGCAGCTTAGTCCTTCCAGGACGATTCACCGGGGAGCTGTTTTTT.

The table lists this clone with a count of one. The chain joins TRBV5-1 to TRBJ2-5; D unclear. CDR3 length equals 16 residues. CDR1 is SGHRS and CDR2 is YFSETQ in the germline V gene. V was pared by 0 bases and J by 0 bases, with 12 bases between. The CDR3 DNA reads TGCGCCAGCAGCTTGGGAATAAGCCCGTACCAAGAGACCCAGTACTTC. It specifies CASSLGISPYQETQYF.

The V gene is TRBV6-6, the J gene TRBJ1-1, with D perhaps matching TRBD1 (5 bases). Trimming removed 3 bases from V and 5 bases from J, with 13 bases in between. The CDR3 runs 14 residues. CDR1 MNHNY and CDR2 SVGAGI come from the germline V gene (reference sequence). CDR3 residues: CASSYPNPGTEAFF. The CDR3 DNA is TGTGCCAGCAGTTATCCTAACCCAGGGACTGAAGCTTTCTTT.

The V and J genes are TRBV27 and TRBJ2-7; possibly TRBD1 or TRBD2 for D (5 bases each). Germline V gives CDR1 MNHEY, CDR2 SMNVEV (reference sequence). This CDR3 comprises 16 residues. V lost 0 bases and J lost 2, with 14 bases in between. CDR3: CASSLSRRDRTYEQYF. DNA for the CDR3: TGTGCCAGCAGTTTATCTCGACGGGACCGAACCTACGAGCAGTACTTC.

The genes are TRBV27 and TRBJ2-1, with 13 bases lining up with TRBD2. The V and J ends lost 5 bases and 9 bases, in that order; junction bases with no gene match: 13. The CDR3 runs 17 residues. CDR1 MNHEY and CDR2 SMNVEV come from the germline V gene (reference sequence). CDR3 amino acids: CASSPPGRLAGGSEQFF. CDR3 nucleotides: TGTGCCAGCAGTCCCCCCGGAAGACTAGCGGGAGGTAGTGAGCAGTTCTTC.

The rearrangement uses TRBV7-8 and TRBJ1-4; D perhaps matches TRBD1 (5 bases). V shed 4 bases and J shed 4 bases, with 10 bases lying between them. The CDR3 runs to 14 residues. Germline V CDR1 and CDR2: SGHVS, FQNEAQ. The CDR3 DNA is TGTGCCAGCAGCTCGACAGCCCGTAATGAAAAACTGTTTTTT. Protein product: CASSSTARNEKLFF.

The V call is TRBV5-1, the J call TRBJ2-3, with D tentatively TRBD2 (5 bases). The CDR3 loop spans 15 amino acids. The V and J ends lost 4 bases and 0 bases respectively, with 12 bases between them. Germline CDR1 and CDR2: SGHRS and YFSETQ. The CDR3 DNA is TGCGCCAGCAGCGTCGCGCTAGCTAGCACAGATACGCAGTATTTT. Protein sequence: CASSVALASTDTQYF.

The chain recombines TRBV28 with TRBJ2-7; 11 bases map to TRBD1. The V segment lost 2 bases and the J segment 3 bases; nucleotides outside the gene matches: 3. This CDR3 comprises 15 residues. CDR1 and CDR2 from the germline V gene are MDHEN and SYDVKM. The CDR3 DNA follows: TGTGCCAGCAGTTTAGGGGGGACAGGGGGCTACGAGCAGTACTTC. Its protein product is CASSLGGTGGYEQYF.

This clone occurred a few times. V is TRBV10-3 and J is TRBJ1-5; unclear D gene. Trimming shortened V by 6 bases and J by 4 bases, and 10 bases separated the two germline ends. This CDR3 region has 13 residues. Germline CDR1 is ENHRY and CDR2 is SYGVKD. CDR3 coding DNA: TGTGCCATCAGCCTGGACGGAAATCAGCCCCAGCATTTT. Protein sequence: CAISLDGNQPQHF.

The genes are TRBV28 and TRBJ2-7; D gene ambiguous. Germline V CDR1 and CDR2: MDHEN, SYDVKM. V gave up 2 bases and J gave up 3 bases, with 14 bases separating them. The CDR3 totals 15 residues. The DNA for the CDR3 is TGTGCCAGCAGTTTAGGGTTCGGCAACTTCTACGAGCAGTACTTC. Protein: CASSLGFGNFYEQYF.

This clone occurred once. This chain uses TRBV15 with TRBJ1-4, with a tentative D call TRBD1 (5 bases). V was shortened by 0 bases and J by 6 bases, with 11 bases between the two germline ends. Per the germline V gene, CDR1 is LNHNV and CDR2 is YYDKDF (reference sequence). This CDR3 contains 15 residues. CDR3 bases: TGTGCCACCAGCAGAGATGCAGGGACGGATGAAAAACTGTTTTTT. Translated, it gives CATSRDAGTDEKLFF.

The chain joins TRBV29-1 to TRBJ2-1; TRBD1 matches at 10 bases. CDR1 is SQVTM and CDR2 is ANQGSEA in the germline V gene. There are 14 residues in the CDR3. Trimming took 3 bases from V and 5 from J; bases not matched to a gene: 4. The CDR3 loop reads CSVEGQGIDNEQFF. DNA of the CDR3: TGCAGCGTTGAGGGACAGGGGATAGACAATGAGCAGTTCTTC.

The chain carries TRBV10-3 and TRBJ2-5; D is possibly TRBD2 (6 bases). The V gene's germline CDR1 is ENHRY and CDR2 SYGVKD. The CDR3 loop spans 13 amino acids. Between the trimmed V and J ends, which lost 10 bases and 5 bases, there was a span of 17 bases. The CDR3 spells CATRASALETQYF. The CDR3 bases are TGTGCCACCCGGGCTAGCGCTCTTGAGACCCAGTACTTC.

The CDR3 bases are TGTGCCATCAGTGATAGCTCCTACAATGAGCAGTTCTTC. Translated, it gives CAISDSSYNEQFF. The chain links TRBV10-3 to TRBJ2-1; D gene unclear. The length of the CDR3 is 13 residues. Trimming stripped 3 bases from V and 0 bases from J, with 3 bases between. Germline V CDR1 and CDR2: ENHRY, SYGVKD.

J is TRBJ2-2 and V is TRBV10-3, with 8 bases fitting TRBD1. After removal of 5 bases from V and 3 bases from J, the junction contained 5 bases not matched to a gene. Germline lookup yields CDR1 ENHRY and CDR2 SYGVKD. The CDR3 loop spans 15 amino acids. CDR3 residues: CAISPTGADTGELFF. The CDR3 region has the DNA TGTGCCATCAGTCCGACAGGGGCGGACACCGGGGAGCTGTTTTTT.

The chain employs TRBV9 and TRBJ2-2; either TRBD1 or TRBD2 may fit D (5 bases each). The germline CDR1 and CDR2 sequences are SGDLS and YYNGEE. The CDR3 runs to 15 residues. The ends were cut back, 4 bases at V and 6 bases at J, with 16 bases in the middle. CDR3 bases: TGTGCCAGCAGCATCGGGACGCTCACCTCCGGGGAGCTGTTTTTT. It is translated as CASSIGTLTSGELFF. The variable domain in full, with the rest retrieved from reference TRBV9 and TRBJ2-2, is DSGVTQTPKHLITATGQRVTLRCSPRSGDLSVYWYQQSLDQGLQFLIQYYNGEERAKGNILERFSAQQFPDLHSELNLSSLELGDSALYFCASSIGTLTSGELFFGEGSRLTVL.

This chain connects TRBV5-6 to TRBJ2-7, with a weak D call TRBD2 (5 bases). The CDR3 sequence is 12 residues long. CDR1 SGHDT and CDR2 YYEEEE come from the germline V gene. Trimming took off 0 bases at V and 7 bases at J, with 8 bases between the two ends. The CDR3 DNA follows: TGTGCCAGCAGCTTGGTTTCGGGGGAGCAGTACTTC. Translated: CASSLVSGEQYF.

The V call is TRBV7-2, the J call TRBJ2-3, with 10 nucleotides matching TRBD2. Germline V gene sequence: CDR1 SGHTA, CDR2 FQGNSA. After removal of 1 base from V and 3 bases from J, the junction contained 4 bases not matched to a gene. This CDR3 is built from 16 residues. This CDR3 is CASSLVNSGGTDTQYF. CDR3 DNA: TGTGCCAGCAGCTTAGTGAATAGCGGGGGGACAGATACGCAGTATTTT. Together with reference TRBV7-2 and TRBJ2-3, the CDR3 gives the full variable domain: GAGVSQSPSNKVTEKGKDVELRCDPISGHTALYWYRQSLGQGLEFLIYFQGNSAPDKSGLPSDRFSAERTGGSVSTLTIQRTQQEDSAVYLCASSLVNSGGTDTQYFGPGTRLTVL.